The 3 T cell receptor beta chains presented below share a single source sample, sequenced in a study of PD-1 blockade in classical Hodgkin lymphoma. The time point is: cycle 4 day 1 (C4D1), after 6 weeks of nivolumab. Each patient's relapse followed autologous stem cell transplantation, and brentuximab vedotin exposure varied. Profiled with immunoSEQ multiplex PCR; TCRdb holds only in-frame clones, not every one. The profile shows about 23,000 clones, roughly 90% of them singletons. This specimen was peripheral blood mononuclear cells (PBMCs), taken before the fourth cycle of nivolumab. Receptors were obtained from a human donor with classical Hodgkin lymphoma.

The rearrangement joins TRBV7-3 to TRBJ2-1; 7 nucleotides align to TRBD2. V lost 1 base, J lost 0 bases, and 3 bases stayed unmatched. This CDR3 contains 16 residues. The germline CDR1 and CDR2 sequences are SGHTA and FQGTGA. The CDR3 reads CASSLRAGDSYNEQFF. CDR3 DNA: TGTGCCAGCAGCTTAAGGGCGGGGGACTCCTACAATGAGCAGTTCTTC. Filled out from reference TRBV7-3 and TRBJ2-1, the complete variable domain reads GAGVSQTPSNKVTEKGKYVELRCDPISGHTALYWYRQSLGQGPEFLIYFQGTGAADDSGLPNDRFFAVRPEGSVSTLKIQRTERGDSAVYLCASSLRAGDSYNEQFFGPGTRLTVL.

This clone was seen a handful of times. This rearrangement joins TRBV6-5 to TRBJ1-4; D is unresolved. The V and J ends lost 2 bases and 0 bases respectively, with 4 bases between them. The CDR3 runs to 14 residues. CDR1 and CDR2 (germline): MNHEY, SVGAGI. DNA for the CDR3: TGTGCCAGCAGTTACGGGACAACTAATGAAAAACTGTTTTTT. Translated: CASSYGTTNEKLFF.

V gene TRBV6-4 combines with J gene TRBJ2-3; the match to TRBD2 covers 12 bases. The ends lost 6 bases at V and 0 bases at J; junction bases unmatched: 1. This CDR3 region has 15 residues. CDR1 is MRHNA, CDR2 SNTAGT, per germline. This chain's CDR3 is CASSLAGGSTDTQYF. CDR3 nucleotide sequence: TGTGCCAGCAGCCTAGCGGGGGGGAGCACAGATACGCAGTATTTT.